This T cell receptor (beta chain) is from a study of shared clonotypes between healthy human individuals. Study-level points and caveats: Memory subsets had estimated richness that was generally smaller than that of naive subsets. Rarefaction gave evidence that sorted-subset sequencing remained incomplete despite large depth.

Notes on this clone: The target antigen is unknown.

Sequencing was performed with immunoSEQ multiplex PCR; in TCRdb, only in-frame clones are kept and a portion is missing. The sample yields 2,500,000 or so clones, 80% to 95% seen once. Germline V lookup: CDR1 MNHNY, CDR2 SVGAGI (reference sequence). The length of the CDR3 is 15 residues. V dropped 6 bases and J dropped 10 bases, with 19 bases sitting between them. Sequencing was carried out using naive CD4+ T cells from PBMCs. The subset denotes: CD45RA+ positively selected. This sequence joins TRBV6-6 and TRBJ1-6; D is unresolved. The TCR comes from a man aged 18 to 29 in good health. Some clones in this sample may be carry-over from other donors' samples. The chain's CDR3 is CASSARAGLVSPLHF. CDR3 in DNA: TGTGCCAGCAGCGCCCGAGCGGGGTTAGTCTCACCCCTCCACTTT.